This TCR beta chain was identified in a study of blood T cell repertoires in COVID-19. Here immunoSEQ multiplex PCR was the method, and the copy in TCRdb shows in-frame clones only, minus some. The sample holds about 100,000 clones, more than 85% seen once. The source material was peripheral blood. The receptor's source is a man younger than 45 in a cohort sampled during active COVID-19.

The chain's CDR3 is CASYYKNIQYF. DNA of the CDR3: TGTGCCAGTTACTATAAAAACATTCAGTACTTC. V is TRBV6-5 and J is TRBJ2-4; D is unresolved. The CDR3 is 11 residues long. V lost 9 bases and J lost 4, with 7 bases in between. CDR1 is MNHEY, CDR2 SVGAGI, per germline.